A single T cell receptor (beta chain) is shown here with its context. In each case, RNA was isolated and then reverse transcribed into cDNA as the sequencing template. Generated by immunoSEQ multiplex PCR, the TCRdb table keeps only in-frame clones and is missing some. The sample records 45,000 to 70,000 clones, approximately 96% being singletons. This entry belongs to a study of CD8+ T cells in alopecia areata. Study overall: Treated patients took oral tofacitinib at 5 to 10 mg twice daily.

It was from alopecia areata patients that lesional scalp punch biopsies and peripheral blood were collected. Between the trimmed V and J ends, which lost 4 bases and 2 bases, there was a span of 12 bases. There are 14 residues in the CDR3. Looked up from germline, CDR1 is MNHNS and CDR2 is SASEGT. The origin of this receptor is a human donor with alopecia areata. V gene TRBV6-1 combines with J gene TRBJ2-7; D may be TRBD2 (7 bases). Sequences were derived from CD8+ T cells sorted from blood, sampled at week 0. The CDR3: CASSVQGGTYEQYF. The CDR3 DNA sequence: TGTGCCAGCAGTGTACAGGGAGGGACCTACGAGCAGTACTTC.